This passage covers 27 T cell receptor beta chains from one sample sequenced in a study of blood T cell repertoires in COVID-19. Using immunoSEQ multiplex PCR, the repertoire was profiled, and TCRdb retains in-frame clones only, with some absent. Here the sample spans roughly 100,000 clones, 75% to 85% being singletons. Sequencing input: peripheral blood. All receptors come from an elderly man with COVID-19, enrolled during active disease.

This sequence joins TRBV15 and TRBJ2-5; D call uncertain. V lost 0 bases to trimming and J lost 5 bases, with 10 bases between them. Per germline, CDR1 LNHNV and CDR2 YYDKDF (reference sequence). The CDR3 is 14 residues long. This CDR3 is CATSRDYASETQYF. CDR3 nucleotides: TGTGCCACCAGCAGAGATTATGCGTCGGAGACCCAGTACTTC. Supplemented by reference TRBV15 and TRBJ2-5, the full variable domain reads DAMVIQNPRYQVTQFGKPVTLSCSQTLNHNVMYWYQQKSSQAPKLLFHYYDKDFNNEADTPDNFQSRRPNTSFCFLDIRSPGLGDTAMYLCATSRDYASETQYFGPGTRLLVL.

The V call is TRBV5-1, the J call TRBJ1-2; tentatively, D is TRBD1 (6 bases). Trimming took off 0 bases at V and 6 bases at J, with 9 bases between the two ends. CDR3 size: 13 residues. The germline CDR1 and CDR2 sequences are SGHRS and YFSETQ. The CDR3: CASSLAPGDGYTF. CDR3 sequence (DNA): TGCGCCAGCAGCTTGGCCCCAGGGGATGGCTACACCTTC.

The CDR3 protein is CASSQDFGVGGEKLFF. The CDR3 bases are TGTGCCAGCAGCCAAGATTTCGGGGTAGGAGGCGAAAAACTGTTTTTT. The rearrangement uses TRBV3-1 (or the pseudogene TRBV3-2) and TRBJ1-4; D gene ambiguous. The germline V gene has CDR1 LGHDT and CDR2 YNNKEL (reference sequence). This CDR3 is built from 16 residues. The V end was cut by 0 bases, the J end by 8 bases, with 16 bases between.

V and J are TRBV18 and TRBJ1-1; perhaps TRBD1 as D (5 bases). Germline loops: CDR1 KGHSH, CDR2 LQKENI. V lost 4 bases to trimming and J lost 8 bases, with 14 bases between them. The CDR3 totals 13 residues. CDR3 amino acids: CASSQTGKGEAFF. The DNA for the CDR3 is TGTGCCAGCTCACAAACAGGTAAAGGGGAAGCTTTCTTT.

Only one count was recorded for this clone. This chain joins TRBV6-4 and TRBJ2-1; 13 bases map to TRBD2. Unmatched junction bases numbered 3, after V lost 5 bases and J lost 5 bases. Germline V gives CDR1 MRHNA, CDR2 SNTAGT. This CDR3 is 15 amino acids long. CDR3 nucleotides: TGTGCCAGCAGTAGGGGACTAGCGGGGAACAATGAGCAGTTCTTC. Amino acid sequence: CASSRGLAGNNEQFF.

CDR3 coding DNA: TGTGCCAGCACCCCAACAAGGGTAGCGGGAGTCGGCGAGCAGTACTTC. Translating gives CASTPTRVAGVGEQYF. V usage is TRBV6-4 and J usage is TRBJ2-7; TRBD2 agrees at 9 bases. Trimming removed 7 bases from V and 6 bases from J; junction bases left unmatched: 16. The CDR3 runs 16 residues. CDR1 is MRHNA and CDR2 is SNTAGT in the germline V gene.

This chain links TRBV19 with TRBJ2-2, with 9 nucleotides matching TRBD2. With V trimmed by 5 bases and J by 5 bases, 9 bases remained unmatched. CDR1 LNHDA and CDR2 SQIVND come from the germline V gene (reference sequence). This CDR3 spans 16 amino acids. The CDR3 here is CASSPWGLAFTGELFF. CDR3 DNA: TGTGCCAGTAGTCCCTGGGGACTAGCTTTTACCGGGGAGCTGTTTTTT. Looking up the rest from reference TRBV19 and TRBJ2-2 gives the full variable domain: DGGITQSPKYLFRKEGQNVTLSCEQNLNHDAMYWYRQDPGQGLRLIYYSQIVNDFQKGDIAEGYSVSREKKESFPLTVTSAQKNPTAFYLCASSPWGLAFTGELFFGEGSRLTVL.

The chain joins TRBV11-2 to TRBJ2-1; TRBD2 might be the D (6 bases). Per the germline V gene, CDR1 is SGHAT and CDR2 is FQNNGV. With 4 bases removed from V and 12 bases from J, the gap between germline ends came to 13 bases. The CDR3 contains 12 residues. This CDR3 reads CASSWGLGMQFF. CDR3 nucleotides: TGTGCCAGCAGCTGGGGACTGGGAATGCAGTTCTTC.

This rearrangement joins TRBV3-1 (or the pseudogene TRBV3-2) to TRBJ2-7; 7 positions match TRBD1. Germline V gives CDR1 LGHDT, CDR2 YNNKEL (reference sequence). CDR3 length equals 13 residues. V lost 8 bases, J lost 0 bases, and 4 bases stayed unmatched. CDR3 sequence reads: CASRDSTSYEQYF. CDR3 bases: TGTGCCAGCCGGGACAGTACCTCCTACGAGCAGTACTTC.

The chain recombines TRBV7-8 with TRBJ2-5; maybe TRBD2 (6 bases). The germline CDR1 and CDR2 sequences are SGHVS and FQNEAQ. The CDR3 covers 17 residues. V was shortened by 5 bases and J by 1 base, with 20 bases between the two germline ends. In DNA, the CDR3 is TGTGCCAGCAGCCCTCACTTTGGACTAACCGCCCAAGAGACCCAGTACTTC. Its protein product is CASSPHFGLTAQETQYF.

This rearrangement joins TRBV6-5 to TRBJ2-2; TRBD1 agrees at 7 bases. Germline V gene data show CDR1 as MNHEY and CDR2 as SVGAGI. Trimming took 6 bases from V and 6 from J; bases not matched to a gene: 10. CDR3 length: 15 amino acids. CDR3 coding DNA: TGTGCCAGCAGCAACGACAGGGAGTGGGCCGGGGAGCTGTTTTTT. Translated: CASSNDREWAGELFF.

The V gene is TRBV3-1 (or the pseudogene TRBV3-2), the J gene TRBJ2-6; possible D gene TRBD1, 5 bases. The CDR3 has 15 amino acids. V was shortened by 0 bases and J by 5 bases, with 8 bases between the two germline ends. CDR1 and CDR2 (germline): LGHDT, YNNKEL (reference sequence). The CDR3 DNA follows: TGTGCCAGCAGCCAAGATCAGGGCTGGGCCAACGTCCTGACTTTC. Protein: CASSQDQGWANVLTF.

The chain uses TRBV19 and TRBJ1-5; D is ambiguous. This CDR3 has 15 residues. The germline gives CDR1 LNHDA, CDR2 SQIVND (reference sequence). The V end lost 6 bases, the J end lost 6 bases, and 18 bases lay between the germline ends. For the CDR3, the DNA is TGTGCCAGTAGACCAGAGCCGAGGGTTACTCAGCCCCAGCATTTT. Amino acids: CASRPEPRVTQPQHF.

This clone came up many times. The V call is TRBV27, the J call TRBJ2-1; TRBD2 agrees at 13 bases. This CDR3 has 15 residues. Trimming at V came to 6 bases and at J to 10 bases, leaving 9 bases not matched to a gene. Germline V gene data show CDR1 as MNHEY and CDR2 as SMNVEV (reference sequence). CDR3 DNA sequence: TGTGCCAGCAGCCTAAGGACTAGCGGGAGCCTAGAGCAGTTCTTC. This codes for CASSLRTSGSLEQFF.

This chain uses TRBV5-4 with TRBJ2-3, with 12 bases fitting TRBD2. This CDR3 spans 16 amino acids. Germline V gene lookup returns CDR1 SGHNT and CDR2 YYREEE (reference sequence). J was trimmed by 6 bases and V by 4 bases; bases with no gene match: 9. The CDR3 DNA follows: TGTGCCAGCAGCCACGGACTAGCGGGATCGCGCGATACGCAGTATTTT. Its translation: CASSHGLAGSRDTQYF.

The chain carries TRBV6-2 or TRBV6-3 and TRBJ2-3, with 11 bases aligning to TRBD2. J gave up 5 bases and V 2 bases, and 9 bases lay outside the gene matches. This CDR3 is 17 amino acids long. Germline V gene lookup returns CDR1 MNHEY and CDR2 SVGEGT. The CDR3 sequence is CASSYQSSGRFKDTQYF. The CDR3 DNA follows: TGTGCCAGCAGTTACCAGTCTAGCGGGAGGTTTAAAGATACGCAGTATTTT.

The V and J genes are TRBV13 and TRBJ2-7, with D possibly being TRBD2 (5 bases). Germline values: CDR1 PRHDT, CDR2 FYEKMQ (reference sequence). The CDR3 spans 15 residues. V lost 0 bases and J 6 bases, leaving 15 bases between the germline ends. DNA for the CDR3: TGTGCCAGCAGCTTAGGAGGCGGGCCCCCGGGCGAGCAGTACTTC. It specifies CASSLGGGPPGEQYF. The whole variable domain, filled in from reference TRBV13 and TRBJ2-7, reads AAGVIQSPRHLIKEKRETATLKCYPIPRHDTVYWYQQGPGQDPQFLISFYEKMQSDKGSIPDRFSAQQFSDYHSELNMSSLELGDSALYFCASSLGGGPPGEQYFGPGTRLTVT.

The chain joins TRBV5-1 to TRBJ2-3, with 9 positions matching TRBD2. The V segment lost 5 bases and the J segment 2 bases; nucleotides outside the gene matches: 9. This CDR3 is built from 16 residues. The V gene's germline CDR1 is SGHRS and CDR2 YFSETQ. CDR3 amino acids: CASSVGSGRLTDTQYF. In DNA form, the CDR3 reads TGCGCCAGCAGTGTAGGAAGCGGGAGGCTCACAGATACGCAGTATTTT.

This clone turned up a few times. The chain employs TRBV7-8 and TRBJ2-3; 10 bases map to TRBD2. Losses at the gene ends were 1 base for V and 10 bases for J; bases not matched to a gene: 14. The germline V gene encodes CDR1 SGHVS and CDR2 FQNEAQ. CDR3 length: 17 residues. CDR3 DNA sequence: TGTGCCAGCAGCTTAGGATTCTTAGCGGGAGGAGGGGAGGCGCAGTATTTT. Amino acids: CASSLGFLAGGGEAQYF. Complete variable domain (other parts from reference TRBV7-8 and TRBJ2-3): GAGVSQSPRYKVAKRGQDVALRCDPISGHVSLFWYQQALGQGPEFLTYFQNEAQLDKSGLPSDRFFAERPEGSVSTLKIQRTQQEDSAVYLCASSLGFLAGGGEAQYFGPGTRLTVL.

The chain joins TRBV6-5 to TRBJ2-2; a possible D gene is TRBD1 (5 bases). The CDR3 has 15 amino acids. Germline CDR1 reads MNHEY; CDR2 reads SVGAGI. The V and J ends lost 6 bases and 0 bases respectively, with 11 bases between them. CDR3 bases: TGTGCCAGCAGATCAGGGTTCGCGAACACCGGGGAGCTGTTTTTT. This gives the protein CASRSGFANTGELFF.

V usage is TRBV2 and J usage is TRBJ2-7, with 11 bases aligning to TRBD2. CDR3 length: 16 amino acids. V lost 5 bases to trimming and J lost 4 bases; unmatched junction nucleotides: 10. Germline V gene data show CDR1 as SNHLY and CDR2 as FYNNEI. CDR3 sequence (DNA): TGTGCCAGCAGTTCTCCACATCGGACTAGCGGGTACGAGCAGTACTTC. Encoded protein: CASSSPHRTSGYEQYF.

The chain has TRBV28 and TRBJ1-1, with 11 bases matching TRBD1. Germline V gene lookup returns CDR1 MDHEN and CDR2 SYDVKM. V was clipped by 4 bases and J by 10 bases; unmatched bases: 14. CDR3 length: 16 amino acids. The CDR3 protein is CASSSAGTGGQGVAFF. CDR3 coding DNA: TGTGCCAGCAGTTCCGCCGGGACAGGGGGACAGGGGGTAGCTTTCTTT.

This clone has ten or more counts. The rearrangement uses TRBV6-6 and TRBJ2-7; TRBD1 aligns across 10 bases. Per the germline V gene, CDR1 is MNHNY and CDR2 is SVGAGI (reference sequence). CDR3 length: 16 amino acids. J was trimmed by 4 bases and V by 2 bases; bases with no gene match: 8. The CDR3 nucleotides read TGTGCCAGCAGTTACCCCGGACAGGGGGGAAGGTACGAGCAGTACTTC. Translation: CASSYPGQGGRYEQYF.

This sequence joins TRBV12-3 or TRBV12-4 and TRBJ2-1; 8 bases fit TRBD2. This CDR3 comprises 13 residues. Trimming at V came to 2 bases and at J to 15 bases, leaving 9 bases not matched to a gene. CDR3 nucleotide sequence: TGTGCCAGCAGTTTAAGGCGGGGGGCGCGGGGGTTCTTC. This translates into CASSLRRGARGFF.

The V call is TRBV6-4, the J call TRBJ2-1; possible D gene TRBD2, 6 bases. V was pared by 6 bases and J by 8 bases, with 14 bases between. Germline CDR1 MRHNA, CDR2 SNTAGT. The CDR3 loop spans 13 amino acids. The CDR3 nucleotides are TGTGCCAGCAGCCCCGACTGGGGGGATGAGCAGTTCTTC. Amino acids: CASSPDWGDEQFF.

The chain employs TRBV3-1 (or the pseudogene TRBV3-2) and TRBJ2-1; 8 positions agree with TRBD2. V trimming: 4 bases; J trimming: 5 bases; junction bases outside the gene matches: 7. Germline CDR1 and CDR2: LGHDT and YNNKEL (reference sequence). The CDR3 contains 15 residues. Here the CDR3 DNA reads TGTGCCAGCAGCCCTAGGAGCGGGAGCCACAATGAGCAGTTCTTC. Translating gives CASSPRSGSHNEQFF.

The CDR3 loop is CASSVESGRSYNEQFF. The CDR3 bases are TGTGCCAGCAGCGTAGAGAGCGGGAGATCCTACAATGAGCAGTTCTTC. The chain couples TRBV9 to TRBJ2-1, with TRBD2 matching over 8 bases. Germline CDR1 SGDLS, CDR2 YYNGEE. This CDR3 spans 16 amino acids. V shed 0 bases and J 1 base; nucleotides not matched to a gene: 3.